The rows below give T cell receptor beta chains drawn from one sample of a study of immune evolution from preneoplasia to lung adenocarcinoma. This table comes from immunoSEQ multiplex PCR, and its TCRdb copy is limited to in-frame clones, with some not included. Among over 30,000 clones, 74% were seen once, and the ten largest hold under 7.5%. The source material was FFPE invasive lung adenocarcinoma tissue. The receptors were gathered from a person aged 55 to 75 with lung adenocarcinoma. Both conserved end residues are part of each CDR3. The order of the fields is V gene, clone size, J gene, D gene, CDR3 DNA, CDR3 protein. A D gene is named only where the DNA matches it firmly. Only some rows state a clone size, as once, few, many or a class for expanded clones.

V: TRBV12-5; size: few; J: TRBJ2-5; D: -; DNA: TGTGCTAGTGGCTCAGGGAAGGAAGGGACGAGAGAGACCCAGTACTTC; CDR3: CASGSGKEGTRETQYF
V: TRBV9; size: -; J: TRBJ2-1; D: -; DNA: TGTGCCAGCAGCCCTCGGGGGGCGGGTTACAATGAGCAGTTCTTC; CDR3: CASSPRGAGYNEQFF
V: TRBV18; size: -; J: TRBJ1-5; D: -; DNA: TGTGCCAGCTCACGGGGGGGCAATCAGCCCCAGCATTTT; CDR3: CASSRGGNQPQHF
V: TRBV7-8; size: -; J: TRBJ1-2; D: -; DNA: TGTGCCAGCAGCTTAGGGCAGGTGCAGGAGGGCTACACCTTC; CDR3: CASSLGQVQEGYTF
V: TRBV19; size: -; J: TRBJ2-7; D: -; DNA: TGTGCCAGTAGTAGAGACTTGGGCGAGCAGTACTTC; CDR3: CASSRDLGEQYF
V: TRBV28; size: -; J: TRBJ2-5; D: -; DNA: TGTGCCAGCAGTTTAGTGAGCTTGGAGACCCAGTACTTC; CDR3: CASSLVSLETQYF
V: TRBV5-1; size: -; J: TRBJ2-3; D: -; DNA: TGCGCCAGCAGCTTGGAGGGACACTCTAGCACAGATACGCAGTATTTT; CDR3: CASSLEGHSSTDTQYF
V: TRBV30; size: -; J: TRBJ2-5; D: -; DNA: TGTGCCTGGAGTCCTTCTAGGCGGGAGACCCAGTACTTC; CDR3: CAWSPSRRETQYF
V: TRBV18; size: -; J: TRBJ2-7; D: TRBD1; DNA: TGTGCCAGCTCACCAGGGACAGCGAACGGCTACGAGCAGTACTTC; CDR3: CASSPGTANGYEQYF
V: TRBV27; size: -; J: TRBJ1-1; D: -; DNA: TGTGCCAGCAGAGAGGGGGGCACTGAAGCTTTCTTT; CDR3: CASREGGTEAFF
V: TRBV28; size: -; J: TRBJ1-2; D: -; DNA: TGTGCCACCACTGGGACCGATTACTATGGCTACACCTTC; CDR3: CATTGTDYYGYTF